This T cell receptor (beta chain) was identified during a study of blood T cell repertoires in COVID-19. About the research overall: PBMCs, B-cell-depleted T cells, or T cells provided the cDNA or gDNA that made up the material.

The table lists this clone with a few counts. As handled by the study authors: Amplification with reference gene primers provided the estimates of nucleated cell counts. TCRdb's copy holds only in-frame clones and misses some; the assay was immunoSEQ multiplex PCR. That table supplies the V and J calls and clone size; D and trimming were determined from the DNA. Here the sample spans fewer than 350,000 clones, roughly 85% being singletons. This CDR3 contains 15 residues. The V gene's germline CDR1 is MDHEN and CDR2 SYDVKM. With 7 bases clipped from V and 8 bases from J, the junction kept 11 bases outside the gene matches.

The rearrangement joins TRBV28 to TRBJ1-2, with 12 nucleotides matching TRBD1. Specimen: peripheral blood. The receptor was isolated from a human donor in a cohort sampled during active COVID-19. The CDR3 DNA reads as TGTGCCAGCACTCCCATCGGGACAGGGGGCGACGGCTACACCTTC. Its protein is CASTPIGTGGDGYTF.